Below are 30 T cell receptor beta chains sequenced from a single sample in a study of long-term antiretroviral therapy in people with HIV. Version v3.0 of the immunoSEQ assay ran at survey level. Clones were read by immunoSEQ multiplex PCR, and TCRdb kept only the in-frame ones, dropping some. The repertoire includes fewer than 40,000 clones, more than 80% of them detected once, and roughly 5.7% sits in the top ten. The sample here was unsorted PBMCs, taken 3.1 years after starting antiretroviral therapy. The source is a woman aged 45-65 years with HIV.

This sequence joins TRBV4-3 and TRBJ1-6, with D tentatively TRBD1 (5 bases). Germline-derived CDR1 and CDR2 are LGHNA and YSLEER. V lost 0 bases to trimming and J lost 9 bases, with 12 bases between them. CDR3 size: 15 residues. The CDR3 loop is CASSQDQGRLSPLHF. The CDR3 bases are TGCGCCAGCAGCCAAGATCAGGGTCGTCTTTCACCCCTCCACTTT.

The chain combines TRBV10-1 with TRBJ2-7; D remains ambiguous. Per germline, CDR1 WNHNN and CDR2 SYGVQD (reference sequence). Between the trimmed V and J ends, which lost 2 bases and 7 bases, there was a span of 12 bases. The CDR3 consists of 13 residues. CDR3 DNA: TGCGCCAGCAGTGAGGGGAACAGCCTGGAGCAGTACTTC. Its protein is CASSEGNSLEQYF.

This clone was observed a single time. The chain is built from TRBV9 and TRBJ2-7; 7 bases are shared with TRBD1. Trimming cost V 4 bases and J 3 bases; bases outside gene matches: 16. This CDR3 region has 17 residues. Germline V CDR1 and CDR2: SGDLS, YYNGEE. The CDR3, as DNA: TGTGCCAGCAGCCCCCGGACAGGAGAGCCTGTTTTCTACGAGCAGTACTTC. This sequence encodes CASSPRTGEPVFYEQYF.

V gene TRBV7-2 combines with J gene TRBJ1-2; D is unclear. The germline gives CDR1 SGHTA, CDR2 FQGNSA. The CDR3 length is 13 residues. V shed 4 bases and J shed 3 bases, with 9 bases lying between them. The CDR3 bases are TGTGCCAGCAGCTCCCCCTCATACTATGGCTACACCTTC. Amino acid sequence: CASSSPSYYGYTF.

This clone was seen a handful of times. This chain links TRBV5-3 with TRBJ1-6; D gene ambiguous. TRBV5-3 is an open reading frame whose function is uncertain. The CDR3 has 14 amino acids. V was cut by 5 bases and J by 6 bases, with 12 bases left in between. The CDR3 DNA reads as TGTGCCAGAAGACCTCGAGAGCCTAATTCACCCCTCCACTTT. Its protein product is CARRPREPNSPLHF.

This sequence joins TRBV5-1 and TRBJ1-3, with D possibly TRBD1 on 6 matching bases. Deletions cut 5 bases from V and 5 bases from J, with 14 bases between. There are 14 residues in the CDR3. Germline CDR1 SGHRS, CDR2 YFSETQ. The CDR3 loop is CASRSEGVRNTIYF. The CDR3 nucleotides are TGCGCCAGCAGATCCGAGGGGGTTAGAAACACCATATATTTT.

The CDR3 sequence: CASSLWWGLAFF. CDR3 in DNA: TGTGCCAGCAGTTTATGGTGGGGGCTCGCTTTCTTT. The rearrangement joins TRBV28 to TRBJ1-1; weak D call: TRBD1 (6 bases). V lost 0 bases to trimming and J lost 11 bases, with 10 bases between them. Per germline, CDR1 MDHEN and CDR2 SYDVKM. This CDR3 comprises 12 residues.

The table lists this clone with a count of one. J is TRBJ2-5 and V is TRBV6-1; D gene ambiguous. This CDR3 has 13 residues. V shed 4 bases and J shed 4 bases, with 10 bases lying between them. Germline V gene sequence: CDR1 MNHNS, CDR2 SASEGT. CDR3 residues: CASSVSVTETQYF. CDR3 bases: TGTGCCAGCAGTGTGTCGGTAACAGAGACCCAGTACTTC.

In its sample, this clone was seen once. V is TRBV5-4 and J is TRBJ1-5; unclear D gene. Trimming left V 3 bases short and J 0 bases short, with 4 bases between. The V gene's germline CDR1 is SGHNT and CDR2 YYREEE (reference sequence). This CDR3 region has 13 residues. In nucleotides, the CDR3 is TGTGCCAGCAGCTCGGGTAGCAATCAGCCCCAGCATTTT. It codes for CASSSGSNQPQHF.

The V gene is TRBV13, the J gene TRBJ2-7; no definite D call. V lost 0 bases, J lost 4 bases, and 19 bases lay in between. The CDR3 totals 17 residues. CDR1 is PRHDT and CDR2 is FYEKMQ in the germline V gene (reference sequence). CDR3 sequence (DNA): TGTGCCAGCAGCTTAGGTTCGGTCCAGAACCTCTATTACGAGCAGTACTTC. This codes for CASSLGSVQNLYYEQYF. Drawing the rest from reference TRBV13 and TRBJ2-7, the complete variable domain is AAGVIQSPRHLIKEKRETATLKCYPIPRHDTVYWYQQGPGQDPQFLISFYEKMQSDKGSIPDRFSAQQFSDYHSELNMSSLELGDSALYFCASSLGSVQNLYYEQYFGPGTRLTVT.

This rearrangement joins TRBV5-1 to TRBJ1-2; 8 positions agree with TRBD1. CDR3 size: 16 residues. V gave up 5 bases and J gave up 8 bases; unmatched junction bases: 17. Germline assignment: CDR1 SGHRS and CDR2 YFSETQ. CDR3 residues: CASRYRTGLLVGGYTF. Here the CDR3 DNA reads TGCGCCAGCAGATACCGGACAGGGTTGCTCGTCGGGGGCTACACCTTC.

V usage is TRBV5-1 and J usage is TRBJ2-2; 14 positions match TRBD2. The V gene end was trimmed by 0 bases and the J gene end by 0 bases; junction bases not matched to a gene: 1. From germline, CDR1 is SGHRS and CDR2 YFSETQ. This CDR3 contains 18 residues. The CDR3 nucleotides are TGCGCCAGCAGCTTGGGACTAGCGGGGGGGCCGAACACCGGGGAGCTGTTTTTT. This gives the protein CASSLGLAGGPNTGELFF.

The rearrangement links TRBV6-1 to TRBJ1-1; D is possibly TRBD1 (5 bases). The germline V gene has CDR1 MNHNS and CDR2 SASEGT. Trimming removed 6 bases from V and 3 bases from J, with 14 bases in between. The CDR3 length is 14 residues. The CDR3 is CASSGSRGYTEAFF. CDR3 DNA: TGTGCCAGCAGCGGGTCCCGGGGCTACACTGAAGCTTTCTTT.

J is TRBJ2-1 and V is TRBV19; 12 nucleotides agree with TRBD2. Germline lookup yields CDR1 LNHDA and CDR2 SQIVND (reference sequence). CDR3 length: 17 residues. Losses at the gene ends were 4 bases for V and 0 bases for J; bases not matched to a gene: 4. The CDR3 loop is CASSTRTSGVSYNEQFF. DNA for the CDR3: TGTGCCAGTAGTACCCGGACTAGCGGGGTCTCCTACAATGAGCAGTTCTTC.

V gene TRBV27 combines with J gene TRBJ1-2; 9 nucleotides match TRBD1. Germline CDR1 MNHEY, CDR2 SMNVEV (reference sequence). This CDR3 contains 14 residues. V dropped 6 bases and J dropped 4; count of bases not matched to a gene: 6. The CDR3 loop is CASRAGQGFYGYTF. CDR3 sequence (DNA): TGTGCCAGCAGGGCGGGACAGGGATTCTATGGCTACACCTTC.

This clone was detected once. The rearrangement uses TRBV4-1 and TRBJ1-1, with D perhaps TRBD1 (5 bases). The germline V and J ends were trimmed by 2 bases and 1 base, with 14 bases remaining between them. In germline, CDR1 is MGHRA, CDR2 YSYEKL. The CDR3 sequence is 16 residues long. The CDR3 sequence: CASSQPTGTANTEAFF. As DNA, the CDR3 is TGCGCCAGCAGCCAACCTACCGGGACCGCGAACACTGAAGCTTTCTTT.

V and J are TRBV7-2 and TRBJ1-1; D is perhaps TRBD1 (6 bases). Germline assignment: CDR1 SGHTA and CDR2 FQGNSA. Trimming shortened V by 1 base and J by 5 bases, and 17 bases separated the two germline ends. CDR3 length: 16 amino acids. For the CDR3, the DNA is TGTGCCAGCAGCTTAGGCTTACGGGGGGCCTGGACTGAAGCTTTCTTT. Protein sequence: CASSLGLRGAWTEAFF.

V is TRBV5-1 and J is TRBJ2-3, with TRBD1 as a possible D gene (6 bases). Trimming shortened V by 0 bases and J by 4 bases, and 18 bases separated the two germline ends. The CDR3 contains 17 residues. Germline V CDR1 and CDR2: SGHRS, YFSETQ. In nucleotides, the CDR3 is TGCGCCAGCAGCTTGGGTGTGGGATTTGGGGGCCCAGATACGCAGTATTTT. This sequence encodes CASSLGVGFGGPDTQYF.

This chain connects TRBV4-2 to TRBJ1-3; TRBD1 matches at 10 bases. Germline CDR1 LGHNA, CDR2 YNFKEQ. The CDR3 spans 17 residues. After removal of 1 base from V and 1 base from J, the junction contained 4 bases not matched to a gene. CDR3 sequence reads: CASSQGGQGVSGNTIYF. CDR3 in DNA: TGTGCCAGCAGCCAAGGAGGACAGGGGGTTTCTGGAAACACCATATATTTT.

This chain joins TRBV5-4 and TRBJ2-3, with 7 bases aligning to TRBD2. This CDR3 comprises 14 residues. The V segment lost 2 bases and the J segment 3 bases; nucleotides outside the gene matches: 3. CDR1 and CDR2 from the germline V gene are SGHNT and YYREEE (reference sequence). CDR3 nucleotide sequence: TGTGCCAGCAGCTTTTCTAGCGGTACAGATACGCAGTATTTT. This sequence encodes CASSFSSGTDTQYF.

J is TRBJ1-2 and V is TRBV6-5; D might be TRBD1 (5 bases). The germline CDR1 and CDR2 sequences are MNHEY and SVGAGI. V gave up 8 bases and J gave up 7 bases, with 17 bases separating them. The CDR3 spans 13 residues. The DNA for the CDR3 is TGTGCCAGCGCCCCCACCGGGGCGCTTGGCTACACCTTC. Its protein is CASAPTGALGYTF.

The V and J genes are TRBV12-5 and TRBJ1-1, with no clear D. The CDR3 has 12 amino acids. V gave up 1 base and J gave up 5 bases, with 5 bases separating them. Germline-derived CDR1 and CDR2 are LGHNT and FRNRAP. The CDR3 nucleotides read TGTGCTAGTGGTTTGGGTAGTACTGAAGCTTTCTTT. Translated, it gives CASGLGSTEAFF.

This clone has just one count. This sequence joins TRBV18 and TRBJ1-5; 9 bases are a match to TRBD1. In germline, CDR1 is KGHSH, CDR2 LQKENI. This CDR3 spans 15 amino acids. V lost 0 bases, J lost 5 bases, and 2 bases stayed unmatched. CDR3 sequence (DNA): TGTGCCAGCTCACCACCGGACAGGGGAGATCAGCCCCAGCATTTT. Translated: CASSPPDRGDQPQHF.

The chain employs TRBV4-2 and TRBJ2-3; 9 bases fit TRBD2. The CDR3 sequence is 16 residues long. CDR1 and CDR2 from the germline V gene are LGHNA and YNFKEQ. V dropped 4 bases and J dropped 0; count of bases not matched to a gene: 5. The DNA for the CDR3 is TGTGCCAGCAGCCGATCCCTAGCGGGGAGCACAGATACGCAGTATTTT. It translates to CASSRSLAGSTDTQYF.

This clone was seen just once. Written as DNA, the CDR3 is TGCGCCAGTCGTTTCTCCTACGAGCAGTACTTC. Translation gives CASRFSYEQYF. The chain is built from TRBV10-1 and TRBJ2-7; the D is unclear. CDR1 and CDR2 from the germline V gene are WNHNN and SYGVQD (reference sequence). Trimming removed 9 bases from V and 0 bases from J, with 6 bases in between. The length of the CDR3 is 11 residues.

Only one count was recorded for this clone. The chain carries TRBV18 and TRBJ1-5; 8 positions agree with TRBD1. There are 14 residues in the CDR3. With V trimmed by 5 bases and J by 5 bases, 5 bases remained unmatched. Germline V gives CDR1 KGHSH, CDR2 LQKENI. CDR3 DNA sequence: TGTGCCAGCTCAGCAGGGGGCAGGGATCAGCCCCAGCATTTT. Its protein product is CASSAGGRDQPQHF.

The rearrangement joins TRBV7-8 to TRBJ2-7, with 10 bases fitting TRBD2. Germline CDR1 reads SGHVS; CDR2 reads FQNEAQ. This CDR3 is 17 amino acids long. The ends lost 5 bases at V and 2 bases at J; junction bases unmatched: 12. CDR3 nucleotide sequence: TGTGCCAGCAGCCAGACCATCGGACTAGCGGCTACCTACGAGCAGTACTTC. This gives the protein CASSQTIGLAATYEQYF.

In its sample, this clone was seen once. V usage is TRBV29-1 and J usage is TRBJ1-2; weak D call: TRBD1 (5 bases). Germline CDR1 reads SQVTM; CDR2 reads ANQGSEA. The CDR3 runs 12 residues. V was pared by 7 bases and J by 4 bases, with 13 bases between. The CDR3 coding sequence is TGCAGCGCTGCAAGACAGATCTATGGCTACACCTTC. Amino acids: CSAARQIYGYTF.

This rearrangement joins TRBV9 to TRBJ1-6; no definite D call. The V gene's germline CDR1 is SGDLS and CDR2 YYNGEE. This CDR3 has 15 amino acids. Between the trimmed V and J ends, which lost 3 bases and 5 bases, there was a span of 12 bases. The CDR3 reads CASSDGVEHNSPLHF. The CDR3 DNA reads TGTGCCAGCAGCGACGGAGTCGAGCATAATTCACCCCTCCACTTT.

CDR3 bases: TGTGCCAGTAGTATAGATCGAGGGGCCGATGAAAAAAAACTGTTTTTT. Translated: CASSIDRGADEKKLFF. This chain links TRBV19 with TRBJ1-4; D possibly corresponds to TRBD1 (5 bases). CDR3 size: 16 residues. Deletions cut 0 bases from V and 9 bases from J, with 17 bases between. CDR1 and CDR2 from the germline V gene are LNHDA and SQIVND (reference sequence). The full variable domain, its missing parts supplied by reference TRBV19 and TRBJ1-4, is DGGITQSPKYLFRKEGQNVTLSCEQNLNHDAMYWYRQDPGQGLRLIYYSQIVNDFQKGDIAEGYSVSREKKESFPLTVTSAQKNPTAFYLCASSIDRGADEKKLFFGSGTQLSVL.